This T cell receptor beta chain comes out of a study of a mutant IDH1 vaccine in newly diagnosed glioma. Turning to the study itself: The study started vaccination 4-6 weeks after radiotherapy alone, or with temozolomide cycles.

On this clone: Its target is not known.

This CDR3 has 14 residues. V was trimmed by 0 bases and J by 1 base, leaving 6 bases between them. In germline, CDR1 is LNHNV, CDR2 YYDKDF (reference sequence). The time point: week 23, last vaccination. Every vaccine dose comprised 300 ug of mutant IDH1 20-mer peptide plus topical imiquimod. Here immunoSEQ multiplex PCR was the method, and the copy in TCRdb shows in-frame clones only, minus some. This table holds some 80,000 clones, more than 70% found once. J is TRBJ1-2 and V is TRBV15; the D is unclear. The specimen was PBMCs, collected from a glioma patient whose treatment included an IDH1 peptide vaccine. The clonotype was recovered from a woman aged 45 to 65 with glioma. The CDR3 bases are TGTGCCACCAGCAGAGATAGCTTTAACTATGGCTACACCTTC. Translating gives CATSRDSFNYGYTF.